This T cell receptor beta chain was profiled in a study of T cells in Graves' hyperthyroidism and ophthalmopathy. The authors took PBMCs from 8 to 10 ml fresh peripheral blood. Findings and limits, study-wide: In the blood, most expanded thyroid clonotypes above 0.001 appeared as well.

Amplification of TCR beta CDR3 regions used RNA as the template. A set of HTBI primers served as the primers for a first-round RT-PCR of the TCR CDR3. One entry per CDR3 protein results from TCRdb running MiXCR on the multiplex PCR reads. This repertoire shows more than 350,000 distinct CDR3 sequences, 12% to 15% found once; its top ten account for approximately 20%. This clonotype has more than one count but fewer than ten. Its antigen is unknown. The V and J ends lost 3 bases and 1 base, in that order; junction bases with no gene match: 14. This CDR3 is built from 19 residues. The TCR comes from a woman aged 60 to 75 with Graves' ophthalmopathy. Sequenced input: blood. V is TRBV12-3 or TRBV12-4 and J is TRBJ2-5; 10 bases line up with TRBD2. The CDR3 nucleotides read TGTGCCAGCAGTTTTGCTCTGGCTAGCGGGAGATACGGCCAAGAGACCCAGTACTTC. Protein product: CASSFALASGRYGQETQYF.